This entry lists 22 T cell receptor beta chains sequenced from one sample in a study of cytomegalovirus exposure and HLA in healthy donors (dated by TCRdb to 2016 to 2017). Libraries were prepared through the immunoSEQ multiplex PCR assay. A mixture of 60 forward primers for TCR Vbeta segments and 13 reverse primers for TCR Jbeta segments was used in the multiplex PCR. TCRdb holds this immuneACCESS table with in-frame rearrangements only. Some clones are missing; in checked studies, unresolved V genes explain under half, and the rest has no known cause. This sample comprises 120,000 to 150,000 clones, around 85% of them detected only once. The ten largest clones add up to 8.8% of the sample. The sample taken for sequencing was PBMCs. The receptors shown here come from a woman between 50 and 59 years old in good health and CMV-seropositive.

This clone has just one count. This chain uses TRBV6-4 with TRBJ2-2; TRBD1 matches at 8 bases. J was trimmed by 7 bases and V by 10 bases; bases with no gene match: 8. CDR1 is MRHNA and CDR2 is SNTAGT in the germline V gene. The CDR3 covers 13 residues. As DNA, the CDR3 is TGTGCCAACCAGGAGGGACAGGTCGGGGAGCTGTTTTTT. As protein: CANQEGQVGELFF.

The gene calls are TRBV28 and TRBJ1-6, with TRBD1 matching over 7 bases. Germline V lookup: CDR1 MDHEN, CDR2 SYDVKM. The CDR3 is 16 residues long. V was pared by 3 bases and J by 5 bases, with 7 bases of the junction left unmatched. The CDR3 reads CASSFPRGENNSPLHF. The CDR3 DNA is TGTGCCAGCAGTTTTCCCAGGGGGGAGAATAATTCACCCCTCCACTTT.

The genes are TRBV2 and TRBJ1-5, with D unresolved. CDR1 and CDR2 (germline): SNHLY, FYNNEI. V dropped 5 bases and J dropped 2 bases, with 28 bases sitting between them. The CDR3 has 20 residues. DNA of the CDR3: TGTGCCAGCAGTTCCCGGAGCCGCCGATATGGAAAGCTGGGCAATCAGCCCCAGCATTTT. It specifies CASSSRSRRYGKLGNQPQHF.

This clone occurred once. J is TRBJ2-5 and V is TRBV5-1; the match to TRBD1 covers 7 bases. The V segment lost 4 bases and the J segment 1 base; nucleotides outside the gene matches: 4. The CDR3 is 14 amino acids. In germline, CDR1 is SGHRS, CDR2 YFSETQ. The CDR3 sequence: CASSRGQAQETQYF. The CDR3 DNA reads TGCGCCAGCAGCCGAGGACAGGCCCAAGAGACCCAGTACTTC.

This chain links TRBV10-3 with TRBJ1-5, with unresolved D. Trimming left V 6 bases short and J 9 bases short, with 12 bases between. The CDR3 extends over 12 amino acids. Germline-derived CDR1 and CDR2 are ENHRY and SYGVKD. The CDR3 sequence is CAISASERPQHF. CDR3 coding DNA: TGTGCCATCAGCGCATCGGAGCGGCCCCAGCATTTT.

The chain combines TRBV27 with TRBJ1-2; a weak D match, TRBD1 (6 bases). V was shortened by 3 bases and J by 2 bases, with 7 bases between the two germline ends. CDR3 length: 13 residues. Germline V lookup: CDR1 MNHEY, CDR2 SMNVEV (reference sequence). This CDR3 reads CASSFGQNYGYTF. CDR3 coding DNA: TGTGCCAGCAGTTTTGGACAGAACTATGGCTACACCTTC.

This sequence joins TRBV6-5 and TRBJ2-7; 7 bases are shared with TRBD2. Germline V CDR1 and CDR2: MNHEY, SVGAGI. Germline trimming cut 0 bases from V and 3 bases from J; bases unmatched to any gene: 5. The CDR3 length is 15 residues. The chain's CDR3 is CASSYSGREDYEQYF. In DNA form, the CDR3 reads TGTGCCAGCAGTTACTCAGGGAGGGAGGACTACGAGCAGTACTTC.

The V call is TRBV29-1, the J call TRBJ1-1; possible D gene TRBD1, 5 bases. The CDR3 has 13 amino acids. Germline V gene lookup returns CDR1 SQVTM and CDR2 ANQGSEA. V shed 3 bases and J shed 0 bases, with 8 bases lying between them. This CDR3 reads CSVDPTVNTEAFF. The DNA of the CDR3 is TGCAGCGTTGACCCGACAGTGAACACTGAAGCTTTCTTT.

V and J are TRBV19 and TRBJ1-1; D is unresolved. Deletions cut 3 bases from V and 7 bases from J, with 15 bases between. This CDR3 spans 14 amino acids. Germline V gene lookup returns CDR1 LNHDA and CDR2 SQIVND (reference sequence). This chain's CDR3 is CASSIGNPGFEAFF. The CDR3 DNA sequence: TGTGCCAGTAGTATCGGAAATCCGGGGTTTGAAGCTTTCTTT.

The chain recombines TRBV7-6 with TRBJ2-3; 7 nucleotides match TRBD2. V shed 3 bases and J 3 bases; nucleotides not matched to a gene: 3. Germline V CDR1 and CDR2: SGHVS, FNYEAQ. The CDR3 has 14 residues. CDR3 sequence (DNA): TGTGCCAGCAGCTTGGGGCGGGGGACAGATACGCAGTATTTT. It encodes CASSLGRGTDTQYF.

This clone came up a few times. V usage is TRBV7-2 and J usage is TRBJ2-5; D remains unclear. CDR3 length: 12 residues. Germline values: CDR1 SGHTA, CDR2 FQGNSA. V lost 1 base and J lost 5, with 5 bases in between. Here the CDR3 DNA reads TGTGCCAGCAGCTTAGTTCTTGAGACCCAGTACTTC. Translation: CASSLVLETQYF.

The CDR3 DNA follows: TGTGCCAGCAGTGAATTTGGCCTAGCGGGGCTTGGTGAGCAGTTCTTC. This encodes CASSEFGLAGLGEQFF. This sequence joins TRBV2 and TRBJ2-1, with 9 bases identical to TRBD2. The CDR3 is 16 residues long. After removal of 2 bases from V and 9 bases from J, the junction contained 11 bases not matched to a gene. Germline V gene data show CDR1 as SNHLY and CDR2 as FYNNEI.

The chain carries TRBV5-4 and TRBJ2-1; the match to TRBD2 covers 12 bases. The CDR3 is 18 residues long. Germline lookup yields CDR1 SGHNT and CDR2 YYREEE (reference sequence). V shed 0 bases and J 6 bases; nucleotides not matched to a gene: 10. CDR3 region: CASSLGLAGGLDLNEQFF. The CDR3 DNA is TGTGCCAGCAGCTTGGGGCTAGCGGGGGGGCTTGATCTCAATGAGCAGTTCTTC.

About this clone itself: The junction and the germline gene differ at one end; a read error may be behind it. The same CDR3 is also encoded by other DNA sequences in this sample. This chain links TRBV6-6 with TRBJ1-4; 10 positions match TRBD1. Germline lookup yields CDR1 MNHNY and CDR2 SVGAGI (reference sequence). CDR3 length equals 14 residues. CDR3 DNA: TGCGCCAGCAGCCGGGGACAGGGGAGTGAAAAACTGTTTTTT. It encodes CASSRGQGSEKLFF.

The chain combines TRBV6-6 with TRBJ1-5; D is perhaps TRBD1 (5 bases). The germline V gene has CDR1 MNHNY and CDR2 SVGAGI (reference sequence). Trimming took off 10 bases at V and 3 bases at J, with 13 bases between the two ends. The CDR3 length is 13 residues. CDR3 residues: CAMGQGNNQPQHF. CDR3 sequence (DNA): TGTGCCATGGGGCAGGGAAACAATCAGCCCCAGCATTTT.

The CDR3 region is CAIRIRDPPYEQYF. The CDR3 bases are TGTGCCATCAGGATCCGGGATCCACCCTACGAGCAGTACTTC. J is TRBJ2-7 and V is TRBV10-3, with a possible D match to TRBD2 (5 bases). The CDR3 is made up of 14 amino acids. Germline CDR1 reads ENHRY; CDR2 reads SYGVKD. Trimming cost V 6 bases and J 2 bases, with 14 bases left between them.

The chain links TRBV7-8 to TRBJ1-5; TRBD1 agrees at 11 bases. Germline V gene lookup returns CDR1 SGHVS and CDR2 FQNEAQ. The CDR3 consists of 18 residues. Losses at the gene ends were 2 bases for V and 2 bases for J; bases not matched to a gene: 8. The CDR3 DNA reads TGTGCCAGCAGCTTAAGGGACAGGGGGAGGGAAGGCAATCAGCCCCAGCATTTT. Translation gives CASSLRDRGREGNQPQHF.

The rearrangement joins TRBV28 to TRBJ2-7; 10 bases are shared with TRBD2. J was trimmed by 6 bases and V by 5 bases; bases with no gene match: 7. The CDR3 is made up of 14 amino acids. CDR1 and CDR2 from the germline V gene are MDHEN and SYDVKM. The CDR3 here is CASSGAGGPSEQYF. CDR3 sequence (DNA): TGTGCCAGCAGTGGAGCGGGGGGGCCCAGCGAGCAGTACTTC.

About this clone: Additional DNA sequences in this sample encode the identical CDR3. V and J are TRBV6-5 and TRBJ1-2; D is uncertain. The ends were cut back, 8 bases at V and 0 bases at J, with 7 bases in the middle. This CDR3 is 12 amino acids long. From germline, CDR1 is MNHEY and CDR2 SVGAGI. The CDR3 spells CASSPSNYGYTF. In DNA form, the CDR3 reads TGTGCCAGCTCTCCGTCTAACTATGGCTACACCTTC.

This clone was seen more than once but under ten times. The chain carries TRBV7-9 and TRBJ1-1; 10 bases agree with TRBD1. This CDR3 has 14 residues. V was pared by 5 bases and J by 7 bases, with 7 bases of the junction left unmatched. The germline CDR1 and CDR2 sequences are SEHNR and FQNEAQ (reference sequence). The CDR3 loop is CASSPGTGVFEAFF. CDR3 DNA: TGTGCCAGCAGCCCCGGGACAGGGGTTTTTGAAGCTTTCTTT.

This clone was seen just once. The CDR3 nucleotides read TGCGCCAGCAGCTTGGATGTGGCGGGGGGCTGGAACAATGAGCAGTTCTTC. Translation gives CASSLDVAGGWNNEQFF. The chain employs TRBV5-1 and TRBJ2-1; 8 nucleotides align to TRBD2. With 0 bases clipped from V and 5 bases from J, the junction kept 10 bases outside the gene matches. Germline-derived CDR1 and CDR2 are SGHRS and YFSETQ. The CDR3 has 17 amino acids. Using reference TRBV5-1 and TRBJ2-1 for the parts outside the CDR3, the full variable domain is KAGVTQTPRYLIKTRGQQVTLSCSPISGHRSVSWYQQTPGQGLQFLFEYFSETQRNKGNFPGRFSGRQFSNSRSEMNVSTLELGDSALYLCASSLDVAGGWNNEQFFGPGTRLTVL.

This rearrangement joins TRBV7-3 to TRBJ2-3; D may be TRBD1 (6 bases). The CDR3 totals 14 residues. Trimming took 7 bases from V and 12 from J, leaving 23 bases between them. Germline CDR1 and CDR2: SGHTA and FQGTGA. In DNA form, the CDR3 reads TGTGCCAGCACCAACTCTACCGGGGACAAGCCCCAGTATTTT. The encoded protein is CASTNSTGDKPQYF.